The clone carrying this T cell receptor (beta chain) was picked up one time. Its specificity is not known. The sample originates from a study of T cell responses to AZD1222 COVID-19 vaccine. The table came from immunoSEQ multiplex PCR; TCRdb's copy has only in-frame clones and leaves some out. The top ten clones hold 6.3% of a sample with some 130,000 clones, roughly 89% of them seen once. Notes on the study in general: Donor demographics were predominantly white British with a female majority; clonal diversity may be underestimated. Reportedly, nearly half the spike-specific TCRs target unmutated variant regions.

The CDR3 sequence is 15 residues long. Trimming pared 5 bases from V and 7 bases from J, leaving 17 bases between. Germline-derived CDR1 and CDR2 are SEHNR and FQNEAQ (reference sequence). The sequencing here drew on peripheral blood, taken on day 0 of AZD1222 vaccination. The chain links TRBV7-9 to TRBJ1-4; a possible D gene is TRBD1 (5 bases). The TCR was taken from an adult in good health. The CDR3 DNA sequence: TGTGCCAGCAGCGAACCGGGGGGGATAGTTGAAAAACTGTTTTTT. Translating gives CASSEPGGIVEKLFF.